The 9 T cell receptor beta chains below all came from one sample that was sequenced in a study of T cell responses to AZD1222 COVID-19 vaccine. Profiling relied on immunoSEQ multiplex PCR, and the TCRdb table lists in-frame clones only, not all of them. Found here are some 120,000 clones, roughly 92% of them singletons; the top ten hold 1.5% to 2%. This specimen consisted of peripheral blood, obtained 28 days after the second AZD1222 dose. These receptors came from an adult who received the AZD1222 COVID-19 vaccine.

The J gene is TRBJ2-1, the V gene TRBV14, with 13 bases matching TRBD2. Germline V gene lookup returns CDR1 SGHDN and CDR2 FVKESK. This CDR3 is built from 16 residues. Trimming at V came to 5 bases and at J to 4 bases, leaving 5 bases not matched to a gene. This CDR3 reads CASSAPGLAGYNEQFF. In nucleotides, the CDR3 is TGTGCCAGCAGCGCTCCGGGACTAGCGGGATACAATGAGCAGTTCTTC.

The chain combines TRBV11-1 with TRBJ2-7; TRBD1 is a possible D gene (6 bases). The length of the CDR3 is 13 residues. The ends were cut back, 3 bases at V and 6 bases at J, with 12 bases in the middle. Germline loops: CDR1 SGHAT, CDR2 FQDESV (reference sequence). The CDR3 coding sequence is TGTGCCAGCAGCTTTTTGGGGGCGTCCGAGCAGTACTTC. Translation: CASSFLGASEQYF.

The CDR3 sequence: CASSGRDQPQHF. The CDR3 nucleotides read TGCGCCAGCAGTGGAAGGGATCAGCCCCAGCATTTT. The chain is built from TRBV10-2 and TRBJ1-5; D gene unclear. The CDR3 length is 12 residues. The germline V gene has CDR1 WSHSY and CDR2 SAAADI. Between the trimmed V and J ends, which lost 4 bases and 5 bases, there was a span of 6 bases.

This clone was detected a few times. The chain joins TRBV6-5 to TRBJ1-2; TRBD1 matches at 7 bases. The CDR3 consists of 12 residues. CDR1 MNHEY and CDR2 SVGAGI come from the germline V gene. Trimming cost V 10 bases and J 8 bases; bases outside gene matches: 10. The CDR3 region is CATTQGVMGYTF. DNA of the CDR3: TGTGCCACCACCCAGGGGGTGATGGGCTACACCTTC.

This clone came up once. This sequence joins TRBV29-1 and TRBJ1-1; tentatively, D is TRBD1 (5 bases). The CDR3 covers 13 residues. The germline gives CDR1 SQVTM, CDR2 ANQGSEA. V was pared by 5 bases and J by 2 bases, with 12 bases between. CDR3 region: CSVLGGFNTEAFF. CDR3 sequence (DNA): TGCAGCGTTTTGGGGGGATTCAACACTGAAGCTTTCTTT. The complete variable domain, with remaining parts taken from reference TRBV29-1 and TRBJ1-1, reads SAVISQKPSRDICQRGTSLTIQCQVDSQVTMMFWYRQQPGQSLTLIATANQGSEATYESGFVIDKFPISRPNLTFSTLTVSNMSPEDSSIYLCSVLGGFNTEAFFGQGTRLTVV.

This clone was seen only once. The chain is built from TRBV10-3 and TRBJ2-1; TRBD1 aligns across 10 bases. The CDR3 has 14 residues. Trimming cost V 6 bases and J 5 bases; bases outside gene matches: 4. Germline assignment: CDR1 ENHRY and CDR2 SYGVKD. The DNA for the CDR3 is TGTGCCATCAGCCCGGGACAGGGGAACAATGAGCAGTTCTTC. This sequence encodes CAISPGQGNNEQFF.

The CDR3 bases are TGTGCCAGCTCGACAGGGGCGAAGACCTACGAGCAGTACTTC. Translated, it gives CASSTGAKTYEQYF. This chain connects TRBV13 to TRBJ2-7; 8 nucleotides line up with TRBD1. Germline CDR1 PRHDT, CDR2 FYEKMQ (reference sequence). V was pared by 8 bases and J by 2 bases, with 8 bases of the junction left unmatched. The CDR3 has 14 residues.

The chain is built from TRBV7-9 and TRBJ2-3; 11 bases are a match to TRBD1. Losses at the gene ends were 5 bases for V and 1 base for J; bases not matched to a gene: 11. The germline gives CDR1 SEHNR, CDR2 FQNEAQ (reference sequence). This CDR3 region has 18 residues. DNA of the CDR3: TGTGCCAGCAGCCGAGGGACAGGGGGAACGGCCGGCACAGATACGCAGTATTTT. It translates to CASSRGTGGTAGTDTQYF.

CDR3 residues: CASSYSRTGFGNTIYF. In nucleotides, the CDR3 is TGTGCCAGCAGTTACTCCCGGACAGGGTTTGGAAACACCATATATTTT. The chain carries TRBV27 and TRBJ1-3; TRBD1 agrees at 8 bases. CDR1 is MNHEY, CDR2 SMNVEV, per germline (reference sequence). Germline trimming cut 4 bases from V and 3 bases from J; bases unmatched to any gene: 8. CDR3 size: 16 residues.